Presented here are 29 T cell receptor beta chains from one specimen sequenced in a study of blood T cell repertoires in COVID-19. TCRdb's table, derived via immunoSEQ multiplex PCR, lists solely in-frame clones and lacks some. The sample contains a few hundred thousand clones, more than 90% of which appear only once. Sequenced sample: peripheral blood. The receptors come from a person aged 18-29 years with COVID-19, enrolled during active disease.

J is TRBJ1-1 and V is TRBV10-2; D gene uncertain. The germline V and J ends were trimmed by 2 bases and 3 bases, with 10 bases remaining between them. The CDR3 sequence is 14 residues long. CDR1 and CDR2 from the germline V gene are WSHSY and SAAADI. CDR3 in amino acids: CASSEVFRYTEAFF. The CDR3 DNA sequence: TGCGCCAGCAGTGAGGTCTTCAGGTACACTGAAGCTTTCTTT.

The chain joins TRBV28 to TRBJ1-5; D is possibly TRBD1 (5 bases). CDR1 and CDR2 from the germline V gene are MDHEN and SYDVKM. V dropped 3 bases and J dropped 3 bases, with 9 bases sitting between them. The CDR3 is 14 residues long. Written as DNA, the CDR3 is TGTGCCAGCAGTTTGAGACAGTACAATCAGCCCCAGCATTTT. Protein: CASSLRQYNQPQHF.

The chain uses TRBV27 and TRBJ2-7; a weak D match, TRBD2 (6 bases). The CDR3 totals 16 residues. V was shortened by 5 bases and J by 4 bases, with 21 bases between the two germline ends. Germline values: CDR1 MNHEY, CDR2 SMNVEV (reference sequence). CDR3 DNA sequence: TGTGCCAGCAGTAAAGAGTTGTGGAGGGGATTATACGAGCAGTACTTC. Protein product: CASSKELWRGLYEQYF.

This chain joins TRBV5-1 and TRBJ1-1, with TRBD1 matching over 7 bases. Germline V gene sequence: CDR1 SGHRS, CDR2 YFSETQ. The CDR3 length is 14 residues. The V gene end was trimmed by 3 bases and the J gene end by 3 bases; junction bases not matched to a gene: 5. In DNA form, the CDR3 reads TGCGCCAGCAGCTACAGCAGGGGGGACACTGAAGCTTTCTTT. This gives the protein CASSYSRGDTEAFF.

J is TRBJ2-5 and V is TRBV7-8; 8 nucleotides line up with TRBD1. Per germline, CDR1 SGHVS and CDR2 FQNEAQ. The CDR3 contains 16 residues. V lost 2 bases to trimming and J lost 5 bases; unmatched junction nucleotides: 10. The CDR3 nucleotides are TGTGCCAGCAGCTTACTATTGGACAGGGCCTCGGAGACCCAGTACTTC. Amino acids: CASSLLLDRASETQYF.

The V gene is TRBV6-5, the J gene TRBJ1-4, with D maybe TRBD1 (6 bases). Trimming shortened V by 8 bases and J by 5 bases, and 12 bases separated the two germline ends. CDR1 is MNHEY and CDR2 is SVGAGI in the germline V gene. The CDR3 is 13 amino acids. CDR3 protein: CASSTGSNEKLFF. Written as DNA, the CDR3 is TGTGCCAGCTCGACAGGCTCAAATGAAAAACTGTTTTTT.

The genes are TRBV5-6 and TRBJ2-3, with 8 bases lining up with TRBD1. The CDR3 has 12 residues. Germline-derived CDR1 and CDR2 are SGHDT and YYEEEE. The V gene end was trimmed by 6 bases and the J gene end by 3 bases; junction bases not matched to a gene: 0. This CDR3 reads CASNRGTDTQYF. CDR3 nucleotides: TGTGCCAGCAACAGGGGGACAGATACGCAGTATTTT.

The chain employs TRBV5-1 and TRBJ2-2; D perhaps matches TRBD2 (5 bases). The V gene lost 4 bases and the J gene lost 6 bases, with 10 bases spanning the gap. Germline CDR1 and CDR2: SGHRS and YFSETQ. The CDR3 is 13 amino acids. The CDR3 DNA reads TGCGCCAGCAGCGTAGAGGGCTCCGGGGAGCTGTTTTTT. Encoded protein: CASSVEGSGELFF.

With regard to this clone: At one end, the junction sequence differs from germline, possibly due to a read error. CDR3 loop: CATSGLAGGREIQYF. Here the CDR3 DNA reads TGTGCCACCAGTGGGCTCGCGGGAGGGCGAGAGATCCAGTACTTC. The V call is TRBV24-1, the J call TRBJ2-5, with 9 nucleotides matching TRBD2. The CDR3 loop spans 15 amino acids. Germline CDR1 KGHDR, CDR2 SFDVKD.

J is TRBJ2-2 and V is TRBV5-5, with TRBD2 identical over 7 bases. CDR1 SGHKS and CDR2 YYEKEE come from the germline V gene (reference sequence). V lost 4 bases and J lost 8; bases outside the gene matches: 17. The CDR3 runs to 17 residues. CDR3 coding DNA: TGTGCCAGCAGCGGGGGTACGGGACTAAAAAATTTAGGGGAGCTGTTTTTT. Encoded protein: CASSGGTGLKNLGELFF.

J is TRBJ2-3 and V is TRBV7-8; 8 bases agree with TRBD2. From germline, CDR1 is SGHVS and CDR2 FQNEAQ. The CDR3 sequence is 16 residues long. V was clipped by 1 base and J by 0 bases; unmatched bases: 3. In DNA form, the CDR3 reads TGTGCCAGCAGCTTAGTTACGGGGGGGAGCACAGATACGCAGTATTTT. This codes for CASSLVTGGSTDTQYF.

There are a few counts of this clone. CDR3: CASSPRTSGTDTQYF. The CDR3 DNA sequence: TGTGCCAGCAGCCCAAGGACTAGCGGGACCGATACGCAGTATTTT. The V gene is TRBV5-4, the J gene TRBJ2-3, with 12 bases lining up with TRBD2. The V and J ends lost 4 bases and 6 bases, in that order; junction bases with no gene match: 6. Germline assignment: CDR1 SGHNT and CDR2 YYREEE (reference sequence). The CDR3 runs 15 residues.

The V gene is TRBV5-1, the J gene TRBJ1-5; no clear D gene. V was trimmed by 3 bases and J by 0 bases, leaving 4 bases between them. The V gene's germline CDR1 is SGHRS and CDR2 YFSETQ. The CDR3 loop spans 13 amino acids. CDR3: CASSSDSNQPQHF. The CDR3 DNA follows: TGCGCCAGCAGCTCAGATAGCAATCAGCCCCAGCATTTT.

This clone was observed a few times. The chain is built from TRBV5-7 and TRBJ1-6, with D hard to call. Being an ORF, TRBV5-7 has a function that is uncertain. The V end lost 0 bases, the J end lost 8 bases, and 18 bases lay between the germline ends. There are 17 residues in the CDR3. CDR3 region: CASSLEAAGRTHSPLHF. CDR3 DNA: TGTGCCAGCAGCTTGGAGGCAGCAGGCCGCACCCATTCACCCCTCCACTTT.

This chain uses TRBV5-5 with TRBJ1-2; D is uncertain. The V gene lost 4 bases and the J gene lost 2 bases, with 15 bases spanning the gap. This CDR3 has 15 amino acids. Per the germline V gene, CDR1 is SGHKS and CDR2 is YYEKEE (reference sequence). CDR3 residues: CASSPIRTANYGYTF. The CDR3 bases are TGTGCCAGCAGCCCGATAAGGACTGCCAACTATGGCTACACCTTC.

Only one count was recorded for this clone. The rearrangement uses TRBV7-3 and TRBJ2-6; D uncertain. The V gene lost 0 bases and the J gene lost 2 bases, with 8 bases spanning the gap. The CDR3 is made up of 16 amino acids. Germline V CDR1 and CDR2: SGHTA, FQGTGA. The DNA of the CDR3 is TGTGCCAGCAGCTTAACTGGGCAGCCTGGGGCCAACGTCCTGACTTTC. Translating it yields CASSLTGQPGANVLTF.

This chain joins TRBV28 and TRBJ1-3, with 7 nucleotides matching TRBD1. The CDR3 runs to 14 residues. CDR1 and CDR2 from the germline V gene are MDHEN and SYDVKM. The junction had 10 bases not matched to a gene; V was cut back by 10 bases and J by 4 bases. CDR3 region: CATVNRGSGNTIYF. CDR3 nucleotide sequence: TGTGCCACCGTAAACAGGGGAAGCGGAAACACCATATATTTT.

The gene calls are TRBV28 and TRBJ2-7; a weak D match, TRBD1 (6 bases). In germline, CDR1 is MDHEN, CDR2 SYDVKM. The CDR3 is made up of 12 amino acids. V was pared by 6 bases and J by 2 bases, with 8 bases between. The CDR3 DNA reads as TGTGCCAGCAGGGGGACACCCTACGAGCAGTACTTC. This encodes CASRGTPYEQYF. The complete variable domain, with remaining parts taken from reference TRBV28 and TRBJ2-7, reads DVKVTQSSRYLVKRTGEKVFLECVQDMDHENMFWYRQDPGLGLRLIYFSYDVKMKEKGDIPEGYSVSREKKERFSLILESASTNQTSMYLCASRGTPYEQYFGPGTRLTVT.

The chain has TRBV7-2 and TRBJ2-3; perhaps TRBD1 as D (6 bases). Germline loops: CDR1 SGHTA, CDR2 FQGNSA. The V end was cut by 6 bases, the J end by 3 bases, with 10 bases between. The CDR3 totals 13 residues. The CDR3, as DNA: TGTGCCAGCAGGGAAACAGGGACAGATACGCAGTATTTT. It codes for CASRETGTDTQYF. The complete variable domain, with remaining parts taken from reference TRBV7-2 and TRBJ2-3, reads GAGVSQSPSNKVTEKGKDVELRCDPISGHTALYWYRQSLGQGLEFLIYFQGNSAPDKSGLPSDRFSAERTGGSVSTLTIQRTQQEDSAVYLCASRETGTDTQYFGPGTRLTVL.

CDR3: CASSLNRAVSGNTIYF. CDR3 nucleotides: TGTGCCAGCAGCTTAAACAGGGCGGTGAGCGGAAACACCATATATTTT. The chain employs TRBV7-2 and TRBJ1-3; a weak D match, TRBD1 (6 bases). CDR3 length equals 16 residues. The germline gives CDR1 SGHTA, CDR2 FQGNSA. The germline V and J ends were trimmed by 2 bases and 4 bases, with 15 bases remaining between them.

This rearrangement joins TRBV14 to TRBJ2-1; D possibly corresponds to TRBD2 (6 bases). This CDR3 is built from 13 residues. Per the germline V gene, CDR1 is SGHDN and CDR2 is FVKESK. The germline V and J ends were trimmed by 3 bases and 6 bases, with 9 bases remaining between them. The CDR3 coding sequence is TGTGCCAGCAGCCACCGACTAGGCAATGAGCAGTTCTTC. It codes for CASSHRLGNEQFF.

Note on this clone: The junction does not match germline at one end; this may be a read error. Other DNA sequences within the sample encode an identical CDR3. This chain uses TRBV6-5 with TRBJ2-5, with D perhaps TRBD1 (6 bases). Germline V lookup: CDR1 MNHEY, CDR2 SVGAGI. The CDR3 is 14 residues long. The chain's CDR3 is CASSRTGYKETQYF. CDR3 in DNA: TGTGCTAGCAGTCGTACAGGGTATAAAGAGACCCAGTACTTC.

This rearrangement joins TRBV5-1 to TRBJ1-1, with TRBD1 identical over 7 bases. The CDR3 loop spans 16 amino acids. Trimming took 3 bases from V and 3 from J; bases not matched to a gene: 11. Germline V lookup: CDR1 SGHRS, CDR2 YFSETQ. For the CDR3, the DNA is TGCGCCAGCAGCTCCGGGACAGCCTTTGGGGACACTGAAGCTTTCTTT. Protein: CASSSGTAFGDTEAFF.

V gene TRBV5-1 combines with J gene TRBJ2-7; TRBD1 agrees at 7 bases. The germline V gene encodes CDR1 SGHRS and CDR2 YFSETQ. J was trimmed by 2 bases and V by 4 bases; bases with no gene match: 6. The length of the CDR3 is 14 residues. CDR3 sequence (DNA): TGCGCCAGCAGCCCCCTGGGACAGACCTACGAGCAGTACTTC. As protein: CASSPLGQTYEQYF.

J is TRBJ2-3 and V is TRBV20-1; D is ambiguous. The V gene lost 3 bases and the J gene lost 2 bases, with 12 bases spanning the gap. In germline, CDR1 is DFQATT, CDR2 SNEGSKA (reference sequence). CDR3 size: 14 residues. The CDR3 coding sequence is TGCAGTGCTAGTGCAGGTCAGGACACAGATACGCAGTATTTT. It specifies CSASAGQDTDTQYF.

The chain recombines TRBV19 with TRBJ1-2, with 9 bases that match TRBD1. V was clipped by 3 bases and J by 7 bases; unmatched bases: 6. Germline-derived CDR1 and CDR2 are LNHDA and SQIVND (reference sequence). The CDR3 is made up of 14 amino acids. The DNA of the CDR3 is TGTGCCAGTAGTATGGTTACAGGGGGCTCTGGCTACACCTTC. It translates to CASSMVTGGSGYTF.

The V gene is TRBV4-1, the J gene TRBJ2-2; 7 positions agree with TRBD1. Germline CDR1 reads MGHRA; CDR2 reads YSYEKL. With V trimmed by 1 base and J by 3 bases, 11 bases remained unmatched. This CDR3 region has 18 residues. This chain's CDR3 is CASSQGPGQRGHTGELFF. The CDR3 DNA sequence: TGCGCCAGCAGCCAAGGGCCCGGGCAGAGGGGGCACACCGGGGAGCTGTTTTTT.

This clone was seen once. This chain joins TRBV24-1 and TRBJ1-4; TRBD1 might be the D (6 bases). The germline V and J ends were trimmed by 2 bases and 2 bases, with 11 bases remaining between them. Germline V gene lookup returns CDR1 KGHDR and CDR2 SFDVKD. This CDR3 is built from 16 residues. This CDR3 is CATSDSEQGTNEKLFF. CDR3 coding DNA: TGTGCCACCAGTGATTCAGAACAGGGCACTAATGAAAAACTGTTTTTT.

The count of this clone is one. The chain recombines TRBV6-4 with TRBJ2-3; TRBD2 aligns across 9 bases. The ends lost 4 bases at V and 2 bases at J; junction bases unmatched: 7. The CDR3 extends over 16 amino acids. Germline V gene sequence: CDR1 MRHNA, CDR2 SNTAGT. The CDR3 DNA follows: TGTGCCAGCAGTGTGGGTAGCGGGAGTACCACAGATACGCAGTATTTT. It translates to CASSVGSGSTTDTQYF.